This T cell receptor beta chain comes out of a study of shared clonotypes between healthy human individuals. Study background: Aged 18 to 49, the donors were a couple of women and three men.

Sequenced by immunoSEQ multiplex PCR; TCRdb stores in-frame clones only, minus some. Of fewer than 850,000 clones in the sample, 72% are singletons; the top ten hold about 2%. Donors comprised healthy HIV-negative adults lacking recent acute infections or vaccinations. CDR3 size: 13 residues. Germline CDR1 is SQVTM and CDR2 is ANQGSEA. The germline V and J ends were trimmed by 3 bases and 6 bases, with 12 bases remaining between them. The sequence came from a young woman in good health. The chain uses TRBV29-1 and TRBJ2-1, with TRBD1 as a possible D gene (5 bases). The sequenced sample was memory CD4+ T cells sorted from blood. The subset denotes: CD45RA-negative fraction. The CDR3 DNA follows: TGCAGCGTTGATGGTCAGGGTTCCAATGAGCAGTTCTTC. This translates into CSVDGQGSNEQFF.